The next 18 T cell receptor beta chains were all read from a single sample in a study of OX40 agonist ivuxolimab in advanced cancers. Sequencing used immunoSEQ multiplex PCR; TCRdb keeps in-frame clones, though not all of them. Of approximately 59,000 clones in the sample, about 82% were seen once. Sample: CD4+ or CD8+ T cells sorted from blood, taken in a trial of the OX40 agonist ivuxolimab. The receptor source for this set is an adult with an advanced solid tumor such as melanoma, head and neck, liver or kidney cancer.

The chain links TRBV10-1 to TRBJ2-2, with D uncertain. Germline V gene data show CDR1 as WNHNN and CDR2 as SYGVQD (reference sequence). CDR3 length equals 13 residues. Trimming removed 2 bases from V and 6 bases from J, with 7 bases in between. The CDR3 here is CASSERQAGELFF. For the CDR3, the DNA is TGCGCCAGCAGTGAGAGGCAGGCCGGGGAGCTGTTTTTT.

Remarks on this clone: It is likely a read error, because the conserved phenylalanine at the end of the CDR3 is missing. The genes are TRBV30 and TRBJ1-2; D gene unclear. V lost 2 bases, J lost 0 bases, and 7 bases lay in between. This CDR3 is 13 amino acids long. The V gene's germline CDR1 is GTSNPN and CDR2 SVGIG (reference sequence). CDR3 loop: CAWSTEANYGYTL. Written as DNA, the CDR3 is TGTGCCTGGAGTACTGAAGCTAACTATGGCTACACCCTC.

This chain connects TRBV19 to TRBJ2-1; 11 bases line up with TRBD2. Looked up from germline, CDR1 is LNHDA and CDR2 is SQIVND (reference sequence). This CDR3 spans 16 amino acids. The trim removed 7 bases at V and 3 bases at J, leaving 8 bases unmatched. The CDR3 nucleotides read TGTGCCAGTACCCTACCCGGGACTAGCGGCTACAATGAGCAGTTCTTC. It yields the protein CASTLPGTSGYNEQFF. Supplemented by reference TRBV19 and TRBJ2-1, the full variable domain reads DGGITQSPKYLFRKEGQNVTLSCEQNLNHDAMYWYRQDPGQGLRLIYYSQIVNDFQKGDIAEGYSVSREKKESFPLTVTSAQKNPTAFYLCASTLPGTSGYNEQFFGPGTRLTVL.

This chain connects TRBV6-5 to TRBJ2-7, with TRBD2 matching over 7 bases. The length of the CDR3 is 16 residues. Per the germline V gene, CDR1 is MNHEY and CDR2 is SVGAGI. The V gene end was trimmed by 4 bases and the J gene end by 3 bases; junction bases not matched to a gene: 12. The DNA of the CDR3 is TGTGCCAGCAGTTTAAAGGGGCCTAGCGGAGGCTACGAGCAGTACTTC. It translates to CASSLKGPSGGYEQYF.

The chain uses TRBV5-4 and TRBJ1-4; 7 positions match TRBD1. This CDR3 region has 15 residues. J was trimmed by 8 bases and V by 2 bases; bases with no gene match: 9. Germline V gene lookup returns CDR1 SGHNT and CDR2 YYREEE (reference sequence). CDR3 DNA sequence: TGTGCCAGCAGCTTTGAGGGGGCCCGGCAGGAAAAACTGTTTTTT. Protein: CASSFEGARQEKLFF.

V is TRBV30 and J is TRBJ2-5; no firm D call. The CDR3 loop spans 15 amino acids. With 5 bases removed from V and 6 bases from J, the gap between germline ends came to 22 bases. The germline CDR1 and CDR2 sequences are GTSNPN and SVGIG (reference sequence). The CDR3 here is CAWAPEIGPGQTQYF. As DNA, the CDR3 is TGTGCCTGGGCTCCCGAAATAGGGCCTGGACAGACCCAGTACTTC.

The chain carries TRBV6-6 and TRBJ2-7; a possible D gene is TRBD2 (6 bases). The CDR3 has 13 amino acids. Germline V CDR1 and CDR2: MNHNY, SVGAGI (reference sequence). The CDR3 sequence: CATARDSYYEQYF. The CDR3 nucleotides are TGTGCAACGGCCAGGGACTCCTACTACGAGCAGTACTTC.

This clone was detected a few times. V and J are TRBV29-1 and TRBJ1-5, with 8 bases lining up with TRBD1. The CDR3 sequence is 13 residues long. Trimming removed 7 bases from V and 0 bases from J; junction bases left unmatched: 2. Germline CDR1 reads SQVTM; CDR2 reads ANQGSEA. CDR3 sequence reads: CSAGQGSNQPQHF. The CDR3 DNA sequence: TGCAGCGCTGGACAGGGTAGCAATCAGCCCCAGCATTTT.

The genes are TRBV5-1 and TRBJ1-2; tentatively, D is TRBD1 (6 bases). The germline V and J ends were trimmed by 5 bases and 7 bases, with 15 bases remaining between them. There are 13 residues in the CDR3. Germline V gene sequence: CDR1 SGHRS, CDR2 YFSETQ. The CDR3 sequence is CASSRDILAGYTF. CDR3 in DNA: TGCGCCAGCAGTCGGGACATTCTTGCTGGCTACACCTTC.

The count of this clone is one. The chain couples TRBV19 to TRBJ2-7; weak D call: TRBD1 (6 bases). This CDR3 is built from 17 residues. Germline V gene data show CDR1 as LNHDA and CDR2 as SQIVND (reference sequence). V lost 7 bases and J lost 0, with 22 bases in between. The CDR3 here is CASKGTVNRVFSYEQYF. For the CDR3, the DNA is TGTGCCAGTAAGGGTACGGTAAACAGGGTATTCTCCTACGAGCAGTACTTC.

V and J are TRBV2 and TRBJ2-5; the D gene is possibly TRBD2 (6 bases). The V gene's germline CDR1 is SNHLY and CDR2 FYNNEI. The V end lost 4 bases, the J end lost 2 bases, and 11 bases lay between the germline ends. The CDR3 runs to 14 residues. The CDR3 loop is CASSVRDWQETQYF. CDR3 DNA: TGTGCCAGCAGTGTTCGGGACTGGCAAGAGACCCAGTACTTC.

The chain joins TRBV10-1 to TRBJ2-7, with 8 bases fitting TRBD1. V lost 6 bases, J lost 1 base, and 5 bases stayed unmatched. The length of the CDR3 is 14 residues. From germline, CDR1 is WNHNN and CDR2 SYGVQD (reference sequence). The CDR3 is CASSSGQDSYEQYF. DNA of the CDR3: TGCGCCAGCAGCTCGGGACAGGATTCCTACGAGCAGTACTTC.

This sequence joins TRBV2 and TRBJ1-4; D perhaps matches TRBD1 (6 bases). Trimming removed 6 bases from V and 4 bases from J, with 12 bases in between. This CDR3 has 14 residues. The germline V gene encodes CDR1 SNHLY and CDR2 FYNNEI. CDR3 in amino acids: CASRAGHHNEKLFF. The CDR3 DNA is TGTGCCAGCAGGGCGGGACACCATAATGAAAAACTGTTTTTT.

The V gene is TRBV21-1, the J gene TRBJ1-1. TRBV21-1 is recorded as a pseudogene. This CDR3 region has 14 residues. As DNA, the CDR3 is TGTGCCAGCAACCTGACTCCCCCGGGGACTGAAGCTTTCTTT. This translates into CASNLTPPGTEAFF.

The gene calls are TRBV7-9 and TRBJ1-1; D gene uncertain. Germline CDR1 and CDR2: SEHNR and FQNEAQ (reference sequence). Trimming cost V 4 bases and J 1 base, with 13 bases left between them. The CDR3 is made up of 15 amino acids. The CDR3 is CASSYSTQRNTEAFF. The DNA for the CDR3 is TGTGCCAGCAGCTATTCTACACAAAGGAACACTGAAGCTTTCTTT.

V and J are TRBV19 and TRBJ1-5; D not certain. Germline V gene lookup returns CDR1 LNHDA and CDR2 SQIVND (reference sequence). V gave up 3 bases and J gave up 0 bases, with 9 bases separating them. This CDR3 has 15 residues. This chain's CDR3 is CASSIGSYSNQPQHF. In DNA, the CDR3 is TGTGCCAGTAGTATCGGAAGTTATAGCAATCAGCCCCAGCATTTT.

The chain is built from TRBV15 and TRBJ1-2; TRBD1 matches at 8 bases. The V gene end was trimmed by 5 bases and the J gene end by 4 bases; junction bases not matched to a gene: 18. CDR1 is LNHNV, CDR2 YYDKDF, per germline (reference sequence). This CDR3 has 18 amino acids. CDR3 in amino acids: CATSPTIFGQGESYGYTF. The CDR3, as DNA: TGTGCCACCAGCCCGACTATTTTTGGACAGGGAGAATCCTATGGCTACACCTTC.

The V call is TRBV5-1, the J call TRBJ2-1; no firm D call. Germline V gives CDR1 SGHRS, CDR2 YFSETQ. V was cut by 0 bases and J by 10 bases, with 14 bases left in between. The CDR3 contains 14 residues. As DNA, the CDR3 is TGCGCCAGCAGCTTGGCAGGCCCCTTCGGCGAGCAGTTCTTC. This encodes CASSLAGPFGEQFF.